Sequencing of this T cell receptor beta chain was carried out in a study of neoadjuvant anti-PD-1 for oral cavity cancer. CDR1 and CDR2 (germline): SGHDN, FVKESK. V was pared by 1 base and J by 11 bases, with 15 bases between. This CDR3 region has 15 residues. Assay: immunoSEQ multiplex PCR; the TCRdb copy retains only in-frame clones and omits some. The sample has about 42,000 clones, approximately 80% seen once. Time point described: after neoadjuvant nivolumab, at surgical resection. The gene calls are TRBV14 and TRBJ1-6, with D perhaps TRBD1 (5 bases). The source is a person aged 40 to 85 with oral cavity squamous cell carcinoma. Sequenced here: PBMCs, sampled after nivolumab (anti-PD-1) treatment. This chain's CDR3 is CASSQAAGPGTPLHF. DNA for the CDR3: TGTGCCAGCAGCCAAGCGGCGGGGCCAGGGACACCCCTCCACTTT.